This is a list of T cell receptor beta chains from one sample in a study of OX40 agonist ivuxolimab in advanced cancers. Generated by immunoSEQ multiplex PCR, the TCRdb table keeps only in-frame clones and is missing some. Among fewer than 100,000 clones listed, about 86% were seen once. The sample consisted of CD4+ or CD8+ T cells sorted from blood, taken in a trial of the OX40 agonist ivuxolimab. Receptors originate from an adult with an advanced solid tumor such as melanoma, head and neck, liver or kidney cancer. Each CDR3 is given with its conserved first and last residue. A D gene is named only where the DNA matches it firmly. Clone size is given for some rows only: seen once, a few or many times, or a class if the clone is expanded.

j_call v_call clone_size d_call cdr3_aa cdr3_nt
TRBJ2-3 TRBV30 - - CAWTTMDTQYF TGTGCCTGGACTACCATGGATACGCAGTATTTT
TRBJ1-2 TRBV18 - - CASSPGNGYTF TGTGCCAGCTCCCCCGGTAATGGCTACACCTTC
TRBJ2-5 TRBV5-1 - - CASSLAQGAQETQYF TGCGCCAGCAGCTTGGCCCAAGGGGCGCAAGAGACCCAGTACTTC
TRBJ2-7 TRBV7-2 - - CASSPAGAPYEQYF TGTGCCAGCAGCCCAGCTGGGGCTCCCTACGAGCAGTACTTC
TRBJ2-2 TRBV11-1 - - CASSSIRTGELFF TGTGCCAGCAGCTCGATTCGGACCGGGGAGCTGTTTTTT
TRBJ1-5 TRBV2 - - CASSLLETVGQPQHF TGTGCCAGCAGCCTTCTGGAGACTGTGGGTCAGCCCCAGCATTTT
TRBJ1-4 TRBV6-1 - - CASRQYQGSNEKLFF TGTGCCAGCAGGCAGTACCAAGGTTCTAATGAAAAACTGTTTTTT
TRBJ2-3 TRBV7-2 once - CASSYTDTQYF TGTGCCAGCAGCTACACAGATACGCAGTATTTT
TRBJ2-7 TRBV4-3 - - CASSQAPREQYF TGCGCCAGCAGCCAAGCCCCCCGCGAGCAGTACTTC
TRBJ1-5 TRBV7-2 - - CASSTQQGSNQPQHF TGTGCCAGCAGCACTCAACAGGGAAGCAATCAGCCCCAGCATTTT
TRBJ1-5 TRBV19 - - CASSKWGGTAQPQHF TGTGCCAGTAGTAAGTGGGGGGGAACTGCACAGCCCCAGCATTTT
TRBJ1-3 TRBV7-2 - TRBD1 CASSLGTGTGNTIYF TGTGCCAGCAGCTTAGGGACAGGGACAGGAAACACCATATATTTT
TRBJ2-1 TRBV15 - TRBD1 CATSRASRDRRYNEQFF TGTGCCACCAGCAGAGCTAGCCGGGACAGGAGATACAATGAGCAGTTCTTC
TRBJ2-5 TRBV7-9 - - CASSRGVETQYF TGTGCCAGCAGCAGGGGTGTAGAGACCCAGTACTTC
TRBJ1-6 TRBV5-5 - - CASSLNVGVFAPLHF TGTGCCAGCAGCCTAAACGTTGGGGTTTTTGCACCCCTCCACTTT
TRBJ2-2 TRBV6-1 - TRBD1 CASTGTANTGELFF TGTGCCAGCACCGGGACAGCGAACACCGGGGAGCTGTTTTTT
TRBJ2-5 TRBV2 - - CASHIRDSKQETQYF TGTGCCAGCCATATCCGGGACTCCAAACAAGAGACCCAGTACTTC
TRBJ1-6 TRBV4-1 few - CASSQEVTTTDSPLHF TGCGCCAGCAGCCAAGAGGTGACGACGACTGATTCACCCCTCCACTTT
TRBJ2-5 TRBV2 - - CASSEAGARETQYF TGTGCCAGCAGTGAAGCGGGGGCTAGGGAGACCCAGTACTTC
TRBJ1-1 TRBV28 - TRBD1 CASTKQRDRTEAFF TGTGCCAGCACCAAACAGCGGGACAGAACTGAAGCTTTCTTT
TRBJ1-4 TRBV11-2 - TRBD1 CASSAPGPGGAKLFF TGTGCCAGCAGCGCTCCCGGACCAGGGGGTGCAAAACTGTTTTTT
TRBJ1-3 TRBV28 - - CASQTRVNSGNTIYF TGTGCCAGCCAAACACGGGTGAACTCTGGAAACACCATATATTTT
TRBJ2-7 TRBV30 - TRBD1 CAWSSGGQGYEQYF TGTGCCTGGAGTTCAGGGGGACAGGGTTACGAGCAGTACTTC
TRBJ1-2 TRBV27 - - CASSLRTGARGYGYTF TGTGCCAGCAGTTTAAGGACGGGGGCACGCGGCTATGGCTACACCTTC
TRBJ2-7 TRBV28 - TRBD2 CASSPGLAHLYEQYF TGTGCCAGCAGCCCTGGACTAGCTCATCTCTACGAGCAGTACTTC
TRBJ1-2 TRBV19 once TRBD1 CASQRATGTNGYTF TGTGCCAGCCAAAGGGCGACAGGGACTAATGGCTACACCTTC
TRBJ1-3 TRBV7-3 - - CASSLNPPGSGNTIYF TGTGCCAGCAGCTTAAACCCCCCGGGCTCTGGAAACACCATATATTTT
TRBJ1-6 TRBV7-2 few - CASSARRDSPLHF TGTGCCAGCAGCGCAAGAAGAGATTCACCCCTCCACTTT
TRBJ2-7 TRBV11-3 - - CASSVRGSTYEQYF TGTGCCAGCAGCGTACGGGGATCCACCTACGAGCAGTACTTC
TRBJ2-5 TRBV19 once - CASSILGTEETQYF TGTGCCAGTAGTATACTTGGGACTGAAGAGACCCAGTACTTC
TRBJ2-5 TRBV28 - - CASRKFRETQYF TGTGCCAGCAGGAAATTCAGGGAGACCCAGTACTTC
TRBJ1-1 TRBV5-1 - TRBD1 CASSPRQGDTEAFF TGCGCCAGCAGCCCCCGACAGGGGGACACTGAAGCTTTCTTT
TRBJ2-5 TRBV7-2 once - CASSLREPQYF TGTGCCAGCAGCCTACGGGAGCCCCAGTACTTC
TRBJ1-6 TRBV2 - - CASSEQHDNSPLHF TGTGCCAGCAGTGAACAACACGATAATTCACCCCTCCACTTT
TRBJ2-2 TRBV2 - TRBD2 CASSTRTSGFFTGELFF TGTGCCAGCAGTACCAGGACTAGCGGGTTTTTTACCGGGGAGCTGTTTTTT
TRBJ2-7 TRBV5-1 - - CASSTSTAGVEQYF TGCGCCAGCAGCACCTCGACAGCCGGAGTGGAGCAGTACTTC
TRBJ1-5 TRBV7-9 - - CASSNGGFSNQPQHF TGTGCCAGCAGCAACGGGGGTTTCAGCAATCAGCCCCAGCATTTT
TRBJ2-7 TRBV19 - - CASASQGSSLRISSYEQYF TGTGCCAGTGCCTCGCAGGGTTCGAGTCTGCGAATAAGCTCCTACGAGCAGTACTTC
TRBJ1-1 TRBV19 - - CASSFQVHPEAFF TGTGCCAGTAGTTTTCAGGTGCACCCTGAAGCTTTCTTT
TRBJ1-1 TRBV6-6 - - CASSYSYSNTEAFF TGTGCCAGCAGTTACAGCTACTCGAACACTGAAGCTTTCTTT
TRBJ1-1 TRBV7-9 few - CASTQAVVTEAFF TGTGCCAGCACCCAGGCGGTGGTCACTGAAGCTTTCTTT
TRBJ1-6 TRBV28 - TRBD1 CASSLRQGSSPLHF TGTGCCAGCAGTTTGAGACAGGGGAGTTCACCCCTCCACTTT
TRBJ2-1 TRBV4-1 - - CASSQERTREFNEQFF TGCGCCAGCAGCCAAGAGAGGACCCGGGAGTTCAATGAGCAGTTCTTC
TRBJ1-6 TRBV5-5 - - CASSRSEGLRNSPLHF TGTGCCAGCAGCCGTTCGGAGGGCCTGCGAAATTCACCCCTCCACTTT
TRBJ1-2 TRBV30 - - CAQWQLNYGYTF TGTGCCCAGTGGCAGCTTAACTATGGCTACACCTTC
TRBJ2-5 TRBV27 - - CASRRTPIQETQYF TGTGCCAGCAGGAGGACTCCTATCCAAGAGACCCAGTACTTC
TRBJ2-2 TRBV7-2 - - CASSLRQGHTGELFF TGTGCCAGCAGCTTACGTCAGGGACACACCGGGGAGCTGTTTTTT
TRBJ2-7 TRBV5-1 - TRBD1 CASSMTGDNYEQYF TGCGCCAGCAGCATGACAGGGGATAACTACGAGCAGTACTTC
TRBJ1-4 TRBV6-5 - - CASSYLPGATNEKLFF TGTGCCAGCAGTTACCTACCAGGGGCAACTAATGAAAAACTGTTTTTT